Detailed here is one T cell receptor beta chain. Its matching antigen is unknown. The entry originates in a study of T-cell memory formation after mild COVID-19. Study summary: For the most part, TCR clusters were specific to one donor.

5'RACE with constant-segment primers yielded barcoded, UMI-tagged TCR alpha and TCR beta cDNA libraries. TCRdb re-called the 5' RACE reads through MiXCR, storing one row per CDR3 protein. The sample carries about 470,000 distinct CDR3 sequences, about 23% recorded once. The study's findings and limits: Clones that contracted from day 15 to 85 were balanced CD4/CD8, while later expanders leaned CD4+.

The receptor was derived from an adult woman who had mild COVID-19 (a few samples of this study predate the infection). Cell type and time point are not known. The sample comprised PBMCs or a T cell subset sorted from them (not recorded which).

The DNA for the CDR3 is TGTGCCAGCAGTGAAGAACAGGGATCCCCCGGGGAGCTGTTTTTT. As protein: CASSEEQGSPGELFF. V is TRBV6-1 and J is TRBJ2-2; D may be TRBD1 (6 bases). Trimming left V 1 base short and J 6 bases short, with 12 bases between. The CDR3 is 15 amino acids. CDR1 MNHNS and CDR2 SASEGT come from the germline V gene.